This is a list of T cell receptor beta chains from one sample in a study of regulatory T cells in long-lasting Graves disease. TCRdb re-analysed the multiplex PCR reads in MiXCR, keeping a single row per CDR3 protein. The table has around 400,000 distinct CDR3 sequences, 21% seen once. The sequencing used peripheral blood mononuclear cells (PBMCs), collected when the disease was refractory, from a patient treated with antithyroid drugs. The receptors stem from a female donor with Graves disease. Both conserved end residues are part of each CDR3. The D gene is left open where the match is weak. Expanded clones get a size class; other rows say once, few or many, or leave the size out.

d_call j_call clone_size v_call cdr3_aa
TRBD2 TRBJ2-7 many TRBV6-2/TRBV6-3 CASSSQLAGETYEQYF
- TRBJ2-7 many TRBV12-3/TRBV12-4 CASSLAGTPKGYEQYF
- TRBJ2-7 many TRBV20-1 CSARDLERRSYEQYF
TRBD2 TRBJ2-7 - TRBV29-1 CSVLAGANEQYF
TRBD1 TRBJ1-4 - TRBV5-1 CASSLEGTDNEKLFF
TRBD1 TRBJ1-1 many TRBV25-1 CASSEPGGGNTEAFF
- TRBJ2-7 - TRBV7-9 CASSSDLKTYEQYF
TRBD1 TRBJ2-5 - TRBV7-2 CASSADRGGRETQYF
- TRBJ1-6 many TRBV11-2 CASSGLGYNSPLHF
- TRBJ1-6 many TRBV28 CASSLPAGWNSPLHF
- TRBJ2-5 many TRBV28 CASSTPGEETQYF
- TRBJ2-5 many TRBV28 CASSSPPGGRETQYF
TRBD2 TRBJ2-7 many TRBV28 CASSSTGLAGDEQYF
TRBD1 TRBJ1-3 few TRBV6-5 CASSYGFRQGYSGNTIYF
TRBD1 TRBJ1-1 many TRBV28 CASSRPGQGAEAFF
- TRBJ2-1 - TRBV12-3/TRBV12-4 CASSLALNSGEQFF
TRBD2 TRBJ2-2 many TRBV2 CASSPTSGRNTGELFF
- TRBJ1-5 once TRBV20-1 CSARDPSRGEKQPQHF
- TRBJ1-1 many TRBV29-1 CSATKETEAFF
TRBD1 TRBJ2-3 - TRBV7-9 CASSHNDRDRSGTDTQYF
- TRBJ2-7 few TRBV5-1 CASSSSPGAYEQYF
- TRBJ1-1 - TRBV12-3/TRBV12-4 CASSQSGTPNTEAFF
- TRBJ1-4 few TRBV5-1 CASSRTGNHEKLFF
- TRBJ2-2 many TRBV11-2 CASSPVSQGKTGELFF
- TRBJ1-2 - TRBV5-1 CASSLSGTTANYGYTF
TRBD1 TRBJ1-2 few TRBV19 CASTTTGVGIYGYTF
TRBD1 TRBJ2-1 - TRBV28 CASSLSAGGKEQFF
- TRBJ2-7 many TRBV28 CASSLFTGTWQYF
TRBD1 TRBJ1-3 - TRBV10-2 CASSESAWTGNNTIYF
TRBD1 TRBJ2-2 - TRBV5-8 CASRDWGQAVGELFF
- TRBJ1-5 - TRBV6-1 CASSEPPRGSNQPQHF
- TRBJ1-5 many TRBV28 CASSLGLKNQPQHF
- TRBJ2-1 - TRBV15 CATSRTGPNNEQFF
- TRBJ1-6 - TRBV28 CASTAERNSPLHF
- TRBJ2-7 many TRBV28 CAASGTNDYEQYF
TRBD1 TRBJ1-3 - TRBV7-2 CASRRTGGTAGGNTIYF
- TRBJ2-7 - TRBV27 CASSIRGHEEQYF
- TRBJ1-1 few TRBV27 CASSTLDLRFYMNTEAFF
TRBD1 TRBJ1-5 - TRBV20-1 CSAREVQGQYNQPQHF
- TRBJ2-2 many TRBV7-9 CASTPGESTGELFF
- TRBJ2-2 - TRBV20-1 CSAPSRSSTTGELFF
- TRBJ1-6 few TRBV29-1 CSAGEPNSPLHF
TRBD1 TRBJ1-6 many TRBV28 CASSSTGTVTTFEYSPLHF
- TRBJ1-1 many TRBV2 CASSREGSNTEAFF
TRBD2 TRBJ2-2 - TRBV7-9 CASSSTSGTFFPGELFF
- TRBJ2-7 many TRBV27 CASSPTTSSYEQYF
- TRBJ2-4 many TRBV27 CASSLSQGRNIQYF
- TRBJ2-2 many TRBV12-3/TRBV12-4 CASSFQKSDTGELFF
- TRBJ1-2 - TRBV20-1 CSASWDPGYTF
- TRBJ2-1 - TRBV28 CASSFINEQFF
- TRBJ1-5 many TRBV3-1 CASSQYGNQPQHF
- TRBJ2-3 - TRBV20-1 CSASGGGRPDTQYF
- TRBJ1-3 - TRBV15 CATSKGGGSSGNTIYF
- TRBJ1-4 many TRBV29-1 CSVGDRSRGEKLFF
TRBD1 TRBJ2-2 many TRBV11-3 CASSQGTGTGTSGELFF
TRBD2 TRBJ2-7 many TRBV28 CASRGTSGRAYEQYF
- TRBJ2-7 many TRBV12-5 CASGLESGAEQYF
TRBD2 - once TRBV7-9 CASSYLAGDSDEQFF
TRBD2 TRBJ2-7 many TRBV6-1 CASSRTSGSYEQYF
- TRBJ2-7 many TRBV28 CASSPRVSYEQYF